This record covers a single TCR beta chain. The sample comes from a study of blood T cell repertoires in COVID-19. The overall study: T cells, B-cell-depleted T cells, or PBMCs provided the cDNA or gDNA that served as material.

Some clones are missing from TCRdb's copy, which holds only in-frame ones; the method was immunoSEQ multiplex PCR. Seen here are roughly 100,000 clones, less than 90% observed once, and the top ten hold 4.1%. This CDR3 region has 16 residues. V gave up 5 bases and J gave up 2 bases; unmatched junction bases: 6. CDR1 SGHAT and CDR2 FQNNGV come from the germline V gene. Sequenced: peripheral blood. This chain links TRBV11-2 with TRBJ2-3, with 11 bases identical to TRBD2. The sequence was obtained from a man in his fifties or sixties with acute or convalescent COVID-19. CDR3 coding DNA: TGTGCCAGCAGCAACCGACTAGCGGGGATCACAGATACGCAGTATTTT. Amino acids: CASSNRLAGITDTQYF.